This note documents a single TCR beta chain sequence. What it binds is unknown. The CDR3 runs 15 residues. V was clipped by 7 bases and J by 3 bases; unmatched bases: 8. Germline V gene lookup returns CDR1 MNHEY and CDR2 SVGAGI. The method was immunoSEQ multiplex PCR; TCRdb's version includes in-frame clones alone and lacks a portion of them. The sample shows 60,000 to 75,000 clones, approximately 90% of them seen only once. The data are from a study of lymphopenia after photon versus proton radiotherapy. Study-level points and caveats: Photon-treated patients lost naive T cells and TCR diversity; proton-treated stayed stable. After the lymphocyte nadir, photon-treated repertoires showed oligoclonal expansion, especially of CD8+ Temra cells. Better survival with proton therapy was suggested as possible, not demonstrated.

The source is a man older than 75 with esophageal cancer. The source material was peripheral blood, sampled from a patient treated with proton-based radiotherapy. The V gene is TRBV6-5, the J gene TRBJ1-5, with 8 nucleotides matching TRBD1. The CDR3 bases are TGTGCCAGCACTCCCGGGACAGGCTACAATCAGCCCCAGCATTTT. Its protein product is CASTPGTGYNQPQHF.